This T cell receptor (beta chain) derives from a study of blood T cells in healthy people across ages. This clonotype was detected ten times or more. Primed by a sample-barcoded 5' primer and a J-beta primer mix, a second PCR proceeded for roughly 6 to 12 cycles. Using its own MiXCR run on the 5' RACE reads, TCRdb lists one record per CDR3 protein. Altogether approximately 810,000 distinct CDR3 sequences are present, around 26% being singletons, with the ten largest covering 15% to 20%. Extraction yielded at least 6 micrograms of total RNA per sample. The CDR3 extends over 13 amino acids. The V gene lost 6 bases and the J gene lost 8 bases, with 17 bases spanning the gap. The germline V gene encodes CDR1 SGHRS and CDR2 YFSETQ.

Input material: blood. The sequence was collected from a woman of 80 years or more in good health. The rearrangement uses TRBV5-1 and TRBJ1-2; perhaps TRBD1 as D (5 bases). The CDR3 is CASTMDGGGGYTF. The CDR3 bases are TGCGCCAGCACCATGGATGGGGGTGGCGGCTACACCTTC.